This is a list of T cell receptor beta chains from one sample in a study of blood T cell repertoires in COVID-19. Clones were read by immunoSEQ multiplex PCR, and TCRdb kept only the in-frame ones, dropping some. The table has fewer than 350,000 clones, roughly 86% seen once. Material: PBMCs or T cells enriched from blood (not recorded which). These receptors were collected from a woman between 25 and 40 years old who had been exposed to COVID-19. CDR3s include the opening cysteine and the closing phenylalanine or tryptophan. Fields, in order: J gene, clone size, V gene, D gene, CDR3 protein, CDR3 DNA. The D gene is left open where the match is weak. For some rows the clone size is stated as once, few or many, or as a class when expanded; others skip it.

TRBJ2-3 . TRBV6-2/TRBV6-3 . CASSSRVFNTQYF TGTGCCAGCAGTTCCCGGGTCTTCAATACGCAGTATTTT
TRBJ1-1 . TRBV4-1 . CASSQGISGPQDTEAFF TGCGCCAGCAGCCAAGGGATTTCAGGGCCCCAGGACACTGAAGCTTTCTTT
TRBJ2-3 . TRBV7-3 TRBD2 CASSLTSGRADTQYF TGTGCCAGCAGCTTGACTAGCGGGAGGGCAGATACGCAGTATTTT
TRBJ2-7 . TRBV5-5 . CASSLLTAIGEQYF TGTGCCAGCAGCTTGCTGACCGCGATCGGGGAGCAGTACTTC
TRBJ2-1 . TRBV7-3 TRBD2 CASSPRAGGPFEQFF TGTGCCAGCAGCCCACGGGCGGGAGGGCCTTTTGAGCAGTTCTTC
TRBJ1-1 once TRBV28 . CASSLIQGLGTEAFF TGTGCCAGCAGTTTAATTCAGGGCTTGGGCACTGAAGCTTTCTTT
TRBJ2-5 . TRBV18 TRBD1 CASSTGQGAETQYF TGTGCCAGCTCAACGGGACAGGGGGCGGAGACCCAGTACTTC
TRBJ1-1 . TRBV7-2 . CASSLKGRQWEVAFF TGTGCCAGCAGCTTAAAAGGCCGTCAATGGGAGGTTGCTTTCTTT
TRBJ1-2 . TRBV19 . CATQRGTYGYTF TGTGCCACCCAAAGGGGGACCTATGGCTACACCTTC
TRBJ2-3 few TRBV2 . CASSVFMFRDTDTQYF TGTGCCAGCAGTGTGTTTATGTTTCGGGACACAGATACGCAGTATTTT
TRBJ1-4 once TRBV7-6 TRBD1 CASSPGTGWAEKLFF TGTGCCAGCAGCCCCGGGACAGGGTGGGCTGAAAAACTGTTTTTT
TRBJ2-7 . TRBV25-1 TRBD1 CASSGTTGGYEQYF TGTGCCAGCAGTGGTACAACAGGGGGTTACGAGCAGTACTTC
TRBJ2-7 . TRBV19 TRBD2 CASSGTSGSSYEQYF TGTGCCAGTAGCGGGACTAGCGGGAGCTCCTACGAGCAGTACTTC
TRBJ2-1 . TRBV27 TRBD2 CASTEGRAYNEQFF TGTGCCAGCACCGAAGGGAGGGCCTACAATGAGCAGTTCTTC
TRBJ2-7 . TRBV9 TRBD2 CASSIGTSGSYEQYF TGTGCCAGCAGCATCGGGACTAGCGGCTCCTACGAGCAGTACTTC
TRBJ2-7 . TRBV19 . CASSIGVGGYEQYF TGTGCCAGTAGTATAGGAGTAGGGGGCTACGAGCAGTACTTC
TRBJ2-1 once TRBV30 TRBD1 CASDRGHYNEQFF TGTGCCAGTGACAGGGGACACTACAATGAGCAGTTCTTC
TRBJ2-2 once TRBV7-8 TRBD1 CASSSTGYTGELFF TGTGCCAGCAGCTCGACAGGGTACACCGGGGAGCTGTTTTTT
TRBJ2-1 . TRBV7-2 . CASSLRAPRQGLSYNEQFF TGTGCCAGCAGCTTACGGGCCCCTCGGCAGGGCCTTTCCTACAATGAGCAGTTCTTC
TRBJ2-7 . TRBV29-1 TRBD2 CSGGTSEYEQYF TGCAGCGGCGGGACTAGCGAGTACGAGCAGTACTTC
TRBJ1-1 . TRBV7-9 . CASSLAGSLNTEAFF TGTGCCAGCAGCTTAGCCGGGAGCCTGAACACTGAAGCTTTCTTT
TRBJ1-1 . TRBV18 TRBD1 CASSPQGAHRGDTEAFF TGTGCCAGCTCACCCCAGGGGGCGCATCGGGGGGACACTGAAGCTTTCTTT
TRBJ2-5 . TRBV7-8 TRBD1 CASRPRQGQGAQYF TGTGCCAGCAGACCACGACAGGGCCAAGGGGCCCAGTACTTC
TRBJ2-1 . TRBV11-2 . CASSLVPLHEQFF TGTGCCAGCAGCTTAGTCCCCCTTCATGAGCAGTTCTTC
TRBJ2-1 few TRBV6-5 TRBD2 CASRLAGVGYNEQFF TGTGCCAGCAGATTAGCGGGAGTGGGTTACAATGAGCAGTTCTTC
TRBJ1-3 . TRBV6-1 . CASSEEGRSGNTIYF TGTGCCAGCAGTGAAGAGGGGCGCTCTGGAAACACCATATATTTT